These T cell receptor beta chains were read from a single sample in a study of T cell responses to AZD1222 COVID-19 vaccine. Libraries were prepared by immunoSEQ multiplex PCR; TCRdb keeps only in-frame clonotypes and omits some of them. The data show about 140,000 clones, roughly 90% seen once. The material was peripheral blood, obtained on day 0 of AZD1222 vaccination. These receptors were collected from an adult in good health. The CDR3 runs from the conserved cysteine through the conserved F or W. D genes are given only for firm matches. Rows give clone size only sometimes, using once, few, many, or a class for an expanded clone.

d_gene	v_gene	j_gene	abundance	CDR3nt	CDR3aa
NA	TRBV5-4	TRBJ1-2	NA	TGTGCCAGCAGCTGGACAGTCTTCGGGTATGGCTACACCTTC	CASSWTVFGYGYTF
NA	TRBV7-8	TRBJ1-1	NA	TGTGCCAGCAGCTTAGAAAGACAGTTGGCCTACGCTGAAGCTTTCTTT	CASSLERQLAYAEAFF
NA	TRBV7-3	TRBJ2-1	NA	TGTGCCAGCAGCTACTCGGGTCCTTACAATGAGCAGTTCTTC	CASSYSGPYNEQFF
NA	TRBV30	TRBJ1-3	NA	TGTGCCTGGACCCCTTTCACCTCTGGAAACACCATATATTTT	CAWTPFTSGNTIYF
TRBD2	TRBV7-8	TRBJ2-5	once	TGTGCCAGCAGCCTCCGGGAGGGCCAAGAGACCCAGTACTTC	CASSLREGQETQYF
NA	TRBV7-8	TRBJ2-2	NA	TGTGCCAGCAGCTTAGGGTGGGTTAACACCGGGGAGCTGTTTTTT	CASSLGWVNTGELFF
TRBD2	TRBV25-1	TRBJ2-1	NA	TGTGCCAGCGCCCGGCTAGCGGGAATAAACAATGAGCAGTTCTTC	CASARLAGINNEQFF
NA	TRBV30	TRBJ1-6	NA	TGTGCCTGGAGTATTGCCTATAATTCACCCCTCCACTTT	CAWSIAYNSPLHF
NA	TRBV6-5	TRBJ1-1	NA	TGTGCCAGCAGTTACGGACGGGAGAACACTGAAGCTTTCTTT	CASSYGRENTEAFF
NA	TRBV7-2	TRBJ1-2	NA	TGTGCCAGCAGCGTCACTACCGGGTGGGACTATGGCTACACCTTC	CASSVTTGWDYGYTF
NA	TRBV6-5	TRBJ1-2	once	TGTGCCAGCAGTCCCGGGGGGGGTGGCTACACCTTC	CASSPGGGGYTF
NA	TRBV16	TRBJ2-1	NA	TGTGCCAGCAGCCATTCGAGCGGCTCTGAGCAGTTCTTC	CASSHSSGSEQFF
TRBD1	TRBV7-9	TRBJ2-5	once	TGTGCCAGCAGCATCCATCCGGGACAGGGTATAGAGACCCAGTACTTC	CASSIHPGQGIETQYF
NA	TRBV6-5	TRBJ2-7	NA	TGTGCCAGCAGTTACTCGGAGGGTTCCTACGAGCAGTACTTC	CASSYSEGSYEQYF
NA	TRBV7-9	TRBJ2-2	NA	TGTGCCAGCAACTTTTATGGTCAGCGAATGAACACCGGGGAGCTGTTTTTT	CASNFYGQRMNTGELFF
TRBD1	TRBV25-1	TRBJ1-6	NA	TGTGCCAGCAGGACAGGGGGCGCCTTACAGCCCCTCCACTTT	CASRTGGALQPLHF
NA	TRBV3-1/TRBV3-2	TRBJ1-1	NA	TGTGCCAGCAGCGCCGTGGGGGGGCATGTCACTGAAGCTTTCTTT	CASSAVGGHVTEAFF
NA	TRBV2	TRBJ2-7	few	TGTGCCAGCAGTGAACTGATGAATACGGCCTACGAGCAGTACTTC	CASSELMNTAYEQYF
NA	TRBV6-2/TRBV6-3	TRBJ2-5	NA	TGTGCCAGCAGCAGGACAGATCAAGAGACCCAGTACTTC	CASSRTDQETQYF
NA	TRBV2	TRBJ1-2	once	TGTGCCAGCAGTCCATCAGGAGCTAACTATGGCTACACCTTC	CASSPSGANYGYTF
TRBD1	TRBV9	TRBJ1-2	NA	TGTGCCAGCAGCCCGTCGACAGGGAGAAGATCCGATGGCTACACCTTC	CASSPSTGRRSDGYTF
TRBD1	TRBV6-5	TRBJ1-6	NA	TGTGCCAGCTTCTCCGGGACAGGTTATTCACCCCTCCACTTT	CASFSGTGYSPLHF
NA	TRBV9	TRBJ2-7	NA	TGTGCCAGCAGCGTAGTAATTGTCCGGGATCTTTCCTACGAGCAGTACTTC	CASSVVIVRDLSYEQYF
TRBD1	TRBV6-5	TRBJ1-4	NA	TGTGCCAGCAGGGACAGGGGAGGCATTAATGAAAAACTGTTTTTT	CASRDRGGINEKLFF
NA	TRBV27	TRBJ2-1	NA	TGTGCCAGCAGTTTATGGGGGGGCGGGATTTCTCACAATGAGCAGTTCTTC	CASSLWGGGISHNEQFF
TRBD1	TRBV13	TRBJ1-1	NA	TGTGCCAGCAGCTCCCGCCCGGGACAGGGGTTGAACACTGAAGCTTTCTTT	CASSSRPGQGLNTEAFF
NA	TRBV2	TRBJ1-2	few	TGTGCCAGCAGTGACAGACGATTTGTCTATGGCTACACCTTC	CASSDRRFVYGYTF
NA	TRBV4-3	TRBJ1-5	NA	TGCGCCAGCAGCCAAGAACGGGGTAATCAGCCCCAGCATTTT	CASSQERGNQPQHF
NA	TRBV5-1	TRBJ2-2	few	TGCGCCAGCAGCCTGAGCGGCTCCTGGAACACCGGGGAGCTGTTTTTT	CASSLSGSWNTGELFF
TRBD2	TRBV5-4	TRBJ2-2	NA	TGTGCCAGCAGCTTGGGCGGGAGAACCGGGGAGCTGTTTTTT	CASSLGGRTGELFF
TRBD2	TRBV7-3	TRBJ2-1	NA	TGTGCCAGCAGCTCCGGGACTAGCCGCAATGAGCAGTTCTTC	CASSSGTSRNEQFF
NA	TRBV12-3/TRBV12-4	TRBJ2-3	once	TGTGCCAGCAGGCATGGGGGACCCCAGCAGGATTTT	CASRHGGPQQDF
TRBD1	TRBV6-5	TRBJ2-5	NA	TGTGCCAGCAGCGGGACAGGGGGACTCCAAGAGACCCAGTACTTC	CASSGTGGLQETQYF